This passage covers 5 T cell receptor beta chains from one sample sequenced in a study of T-cell reconstitution after alpha-beta-depleted transplantation in children. The TCRbeta library incorporated unique molecular identifiers. TCRdb analysed the PCR reads with MiXCR anew, one entry per CDR3 protein. This table holds more than 550,000 distinct CDR3 sequences, about 11% found once. The source was PBMCs from the stem cell graft donor, collected from the stem cell graft. Source of these receptors: a human donor who donated a stem cell graft to a child with acute myeloid leukemia.

This clonotype has ten or more counts. The chain recombines TRBV28 with TRBJ2-3; D is undetermined. CDR3 length: 13 amino acids. Trimming stripped 7 bases from V and 3 bases from J, with 11 bases between. The germline CDR1 and CDR2 sequences are MDHEN and SYDVKM. The DNA for the CDR3 is TGTGCCAGCAATATACTAAAGACAGATACGCAGTATTTT. Translating gives CASNILKTDTQYF.

The rearrangement joins TRBV29-1 to TRBJ2-7; TRBD2 matches 7 bases. This CDR3 has 12 amino acids. Germline CDR1 SQVTM, CDR2 ANQGSEA. Losses at the gene ends were 7 bases for V and 3 bases for J; bases not matched to a gene: 6. CDR3 sequence reads: CSAMIAGYEQYF. In nucleotides, the CDR3 is TGCAGCGCCATGATAGCGGGCTACGAGCAGTACTTC.

This clonotype was counted at least ten times. The CDR3 here is CSAFQRGSYNEQFF. CDR3 in DNA: TGCAGTGCTTTTCAACGGGGATCTTACAATGAGCAGTTCTTC. This chain joins TRBV20-1 and TRBJ2-1; D is possibly TRBD2 (5 bases). V was clipped by 5 bases and J by 4 bases, with 15 bases between them. The CDR3 loop spans 14 amino acids. Germline CDR1 is DFQATT and CDR2 is SNEGSKA (reference sequence).

The V and J genes are TRBV5-1 and TRBJ1-2; 10 positions match TRBD1. The germline V gene has CDR1 SGHRS and CDR2 YFSETQ. The CDR3 length is 16 residues. With 0 bases clipped from V and 1 base from J, the junction kept 3 bases outside the gene matches. Written as DNA, the CDR3 is TGCGCCAGCAGCTTGGAGACAGGGGGCTTTAACTATGGCTACACCTTC. Translated, it gives CASSLETGGFNYGYTF. Filled out from reference TRBV5-1 and TRBJ1-2, the complete variable domain reads KAGVTQTPRYLIKTRGQQVTLSCSPISGHRSVSWYQQTPGQGLQFLFEYFSETQRNKGNFPGRFSGRQFSNSRSEMNVSTLELGDSALYLCASSLETGGFNYGYTFGSGTRLTVV.

This clonotype came up a few times. The chain carries TRBV7-6 and TRBJ2-1; either TRBD1 or TRBD2 may supply D (5 bases each). The V gene lost 2 bases and the J gene lost 5 bases, with 10 bases spanning the gap. This CDR3 is built from 14 residues. Germline CDR1 is SGHVS and CDR2 is FNYEAQ. In DNA form, the CDR3 reads TGTGCCAGCAGCTTACAGGGAGCGCACAATGAGCAGTTCTTC. This gives the protein CASSLQGAHNEQFF.